Listed below are T cell receptor beta chains from one sample, sequenced in a study of early T cells in non-severe SARS-CoV-2 infection. TCRdb reprocessed the 5' RACE reads via MiXCR and lists one record per CDR3 protein. The sample has approximately 66,000 distinct CDR3 sequences, approximately 12% seen once. Sequencing used whole blood. These receptors all come from an adult who was a healthcare worker with PCR-confirmed SARS-CoV-2 infection or an uninfected control (not recorded which). Both conserved end residues are part of each CDR3. D genes are given only for firm matches. For some rows the clone size is stated as once, few or many, or as a class when expanded; others skip it.

D gene,V gene,J gene,clone size,CDR3 DNA,CDR3 protein
TRBD1,TRBV19,TRBJ2-1,.,TGTGCCAGTAGTACCTGGGACAGCCGATCCTACAATGAGCAGTTCTTC,CASSTWDSRSYNEQFF
.,TRBV11-2,TRBJ2-3,.,TGTGCCAGCAGCCCTTCGGGGGGCAGGACAGATACGCAGTATTTT,CASSPSGGRTDTQYF
.,TRBV30,TRBJ2-3,many,TGTGCCTGGGCAGGGATCGGAGATACGCAGTATTTT,CAWAGIGDTQYF
.,TRBV3-1,TRBJ2-7,.,TGTGCCAGCAGCCAAAATATTGGAGGCTACGAGCAGTACTTC,CASSQNIGGYEQYF
TRBD1,TRBV5-6,TRBJ2-3,.,TGTGCCAGCAGCGCGACAGGGGGCTTCGGAGATACGCAGTATTTT,CASSATGGFGDTQYF
.,TRBV2,TRBJ1-6,few,TGTGCCAGCAGTGACAGTAGTCCCCTCCACTTT,CASSDSSPLHF
.,TRBV28,TRBJ1-5,many,TGTGCCAGCAGTTTAGCCGGCGCGGGACATAATCAGCCCCAGCATTTT,CASSLAGAGHNQPQHF
TRBD2,TRBV7-8,TRBJ2-5,few,TGTGCCAGCAGCTTTAGCGGGGGGGCGCAGACCCAGTACTTC,CASSFSGGAQTQYF
.,TRBV7-9,TRBJ2-5,many,TGTGCCAGCAGCTCCTCGCAAGAGACCCAGTACTTC,CASSSSQETQYF
.,TRBV29-1,TRBJ1-1,many,TGCAGCGTCATGAACACTGAAGCTTTCTTT,CSVMNTEAFF
.,TRBV7-9,TRBJ2-1,many,TGTGCCAGCAGCTTAGTTTTCGGCACTGAGCAGTTCTTC,CASSLVFGTEQFF
.,TRBV9,TRBJ1-6,.,TGTGCCAGCAGCCCACGCCCACTCGATTCACCCCTCCACTTT,CASSPRPLDSPLHF
.,TRBV18,TRBJ2-7,many,TGTGCCAGCTCACCCTACCCCGGTACTAGCTCAGGGGAGCAGTACTTC,CASSPYPGTSSGEQYF
TRBD1,TRBV18,TRBJ1-6,many,TGTGCCAGCTCGCCACGGGACAGTCTTAATTCACCCCTCCACTTT,CASSPRDSLNSPLHF
.,TRBV21-1,TRBJ1-1,.,TGTGCCAGCTGGGACATCCCCGAATGCACTGAAGCTTTCTTT,CASWDIPECTEAFF
.,TRBV6-5,TRBJ2-7,.,TGTGCCAGCAGTACGGGAAACTACGAGCAGTACTTC,CASSTGNYEQYF
TRBD1,TRBV7-9,TRBJ2-4,.,TGTGCCAGCAGCTCGGGACAGGCACTAGCCAAAAACATTCAGTACTTC,CASSSGQALAKNIQYF
TRBD1,TRBV6-5,TRBJ1-6,many,TGTGCCAGCAGGACGACAGGGAATAATTCACCCCTCCACTTT,CASRTTGNNSPLHF
.,TRBV12-3/TRBV12-4,TRBJ1-1,.,TGTGCCAGCAGTTTACACCGAATCCAGCTCATGAACACTGAAGCTTTCTTT,CASSLHRIQLMNTEAFF
.,TRBV7-2,TRBJ2-7,few,TGTGCCAGCAGCTTGCACGACAGCCCCCTCTACGAGCAGTACTTC,CASSLHDSPLYEQYF
.,TRBV6-2/TRBV6-3,TRBJ2-3,many,TGTGCCAGCAGCTCTACTGATATCACAGATACGCAGTATTTT,CASSSTDITDTQYF
.,TRBV19,TRBJ2-3,.,TGTGCCAGTAGTATAGGAGAGATTACGCAGTATTTT,CASSIGEITQYF
.,TRBV5-1,TRBJ1-4,few,TGCGCCAGCAGCATAACAGGGCCGATCAATGAAAAACTGTTTTTT,CASSITGPINEKLFF
.,TRBV10-3,TRBJ2-1,many,TGTGCCATCACTCAAGACAATGAGCAGTTCTTC,CAITQDNEQFF
.,TRBV29-1,TRBJ1-1,many,TGCAGCTCTTACGACGATAACACTGAAGCTTTCTTT,CSSYDDNTEAFF
.,TRBV7-2,TRBJ1-2,many,TGTGCCAGCAGCTGGAGACAGGTTGGGGATGGCTACACCTTC,CASSWRQVGDGYTF
.,TRBV24-1,TRBJ2-2,.,TGTGCCACCAGTGAGCGGAACACCGGGGAGCTGTTTTTT,CATSERNTGELFF
TRBD1,TRBV18,TRBJ2-1,many,TGTGCCAGCTCACAGGGACAGACAACCTCCTACAATGAGCAGTTCTTC,CASSQGQTTSYNEQFF
.,TRBV3-1,TRBJ2-1,.,TGTGCCAGCAGCCAGGGTAGGGGTGAGCAGTTCTTC,CASSQGRGEQFF
.,TRBV19,TRBJ2-2,many,TGTGCCAGTAGTAAGGGTCCCATCACCGGGGAGCTGTTTTTT,CASSKGPITGELFF
.,TRBV29-1,TRBJ1-1,.,TGCAGCGTTCGAGAAACTACGAACACTGAAGCTTTCTTT,CSVRETTNTEAFF
.,TRBV12-3/TRBV12-4,TRBJ1-1,.,TGTGCCAGCAGACGGGTTTCTCCCAAAGAAGCTTTCTTT,CASRRVSPKEAFF
.,TRBV29-1,TRBJ2-3,.,TGCAGCGTTTTTGAGTACACAGATACGCAGTATTTT,CSVFEYTDTQYF
.,TRBV9,TRBJ2-2,.,TGTGCCAGCAGCGTTCCAGCAACCGGGGAGCTGTTTTTT,CASSVPATGELFF
TRBD1,TRBV6-5,TRBJ1-6,many,TGTGCCAGCAGTGTACCAGGGGGAAATTCACCCCTCCACTTT,CASSVPGGNSPLHF
.,TRBV5-1,TRBJ1-1,many,TGCGCCAGCAGCGCGGTCCTGAACACTGAAGCTTTCTTT,CASSAVLNTEAFF
.,TRBV9,TRBJ2-7,few,TGTGCCAGCAGCGTAGTAGGGGTAGTCCTCTACGAGCAGTACTTC,CASSVVGVVLYEQYF
.,TRBV20-1,TRBJ2-4,many,TGCAGTGCTAAGCCGGATTCTCCCAAAAACATTCAGTACTTC,CSAKPDSPKNIQYF
TRBD1,TRBV6-6,TRBJ1-5,many,TGTGCCAGCAGCCCCGGGACAGGGGGCAATCAGCCCCAGCATTTT,CASSPGTGGNQPQHF
.,TRBV11-2,TRBJ2-3,many,TGTGCCGATACGAGGGACTTTGACACAGATACGCAGTATTTT,CADTRDFDTDTQYF
TRBD1,TRBV19,TRBJ2-6,few,TGTGCCAGTAGTATCTGGGACAGACTCTCTGGGGCCAACGTCCTGACTTTC,CASSIWDRLSGANVLTF
TRBD1,TRBV11-1,TRBJ2-2,many,TGTGCCAGCAGCCCTAGACCGGGACAGGATTACACCGGGGAGCTGTTTTTT,CASSPRPGQDYTGELFF
.,TRBV6-6,TRBJ2-5,.,TGTGCCAGCAGTTACTCTCACGGGCAAGAGACCCAGTACTTC,CASSYSHGQETQYF
TRBD2,TRBV12-3/TRBV12-4,TRBJ2-7,few,TGTGCCAGCAGGCCCGGGACTAGCGGGGAGTACGAGCAGTACTTC,CASRPGTSGEYEQYF
TRBD1,TRBV7-9,TRBJ1-3,.,TGTGCCAGCAGCCGATTCGACAGGGGCAACACCATATATTTT,CASSRFDRGNTIYF
.,TRBV12-3/TRBV12-4,TRBJ1-1,.,TGTGCCAGCGGACGGGGCTTGAACACTGAAGCTTTCTTT,CASGRGLNTEAFF
.,TRBV11-2,TRBJ2-6,many,TGTGCCAGCAGCTTATATGACAGGACCACTGGGGCCAACGTCCTGACTTTC,CASSLYDRTTGANVLTF